This is a list of T cell receptor beta chains from one sample in a study of cytomegalovirus exposure and HLA in healthy donors. Sequencing was performed with immunoSEQ multiplex PCR; in TCRdb, only in-frame clones are kept and a portion is missing. The repertoire holds about 270,000 clones, with approximately 86% as singletons. Sequenced: PBMCs. The receptors were sampled from a woman under 30 in good health and CMV-seronegative. The CDR3 runs from the conserved cysteine through the conserved F or W. The order of the fields is V gene, clone size, D gene, J gene, CDR3 DNA, CDR3 protein. The D gene is left open where the match is weak. Some rows mark clone size as missing; the rest say once, few, many or name a class of expanded clone.

>TRBV28|few|TRBD1|TRBJ1-2
TGTGCCAGCAGCTCGGACAGGGGACCTCCTCTCTATGGCTACACCTTC
CASSSDRGPPLYGYTF
>TRBV7-6|.|TRBD1|TRBJ2-7
TGTGCCAGCAGCTTAAGGACAGGGGTTGACTACGAGCAGTACTTC
CASSLRTGVDYEQYF
>TRBV7-2|.|.|TRBJ1-1
TGTGCCAGCAGCTTAGGGGGGCTGAACACTGAAGCTTTCTTT
CASSLGGLNTEAFF
>TRBV5-4|.|.|TRBJ1-2
TGTGCCAGCAGCTTGCGCGGCTATGGCTACACCTTC
CASSLRGYGYTF
>TRBV5-1|once|TRBD2|TRBJ2-1
TGCGCCAGCAGCTTCCTACTAGCGGGGGTTTACAATGAGCAGTTCTTC
CASSFLLAGVYNEQFF
>TRBV27|few|TRBD1|TRBJ1-2
TGTGCCAGCAGTCCTCGGACAGGGGGCAGCTACACCTTC
CASSPRTGGSYTF
>TRBV14|.|.|TRBJ2-7
TGTGCCAGCAGCCCACAGGCGATACTATCCTACGAGCAGTACTTC
CASSPQAILSYEQYF
>TRBV4-1|.|TRBD2|TRBJ2-7
TGCGCCAGCAGCCAGGGGACTAACCCGCACGAGCAGTACTTC
CASSQGTNPHEQYF
>TRBV9|.|.|TRBJ1-2
TGTGCCAGCAGCCTCGACGACATGGACATCTGGGCGGGCTACACCTTC
CASSLDDMDIWAGYTF
>TRBV30|.|.|TRBJ1-1
TGTGCCTGGGACCGGGATATGAACACTGAAGCTTTCTTT
CAWDRDMNTEAFF
>TRBV19|.|TRBD1|TRBJ1-2
TGTGCCAGTAGTTTCCGGACAGGGCCGGGTGGCTACACCTTC
CASSFRTGPGGYTF
>TRBV5-4|.|TRBD1|TRBJ1-2
TGTGCCAGCAGCTCTCCGACAGGGAACTATGGCTACACCTTC
CASSSPTGNYGYTF
>TRBV27|.|.|TRBJ2-2
TGTGCCAGCAGTTCACTAGGAGGTGGGGCCGGGGAGCTGTTTTTT
CASSSLGGGAGELFF
>TRBV7-9|.|.|TRBJ1-1
TGTGCCAGCAGCTTACGGGTTATGAACACTGAAGCTTTCTTT
CASSLRVMNTEAFF
>TRBV5-1|many|.|TRBJ2-1
TGCGCCAGCAGCTATCACGGGGAATACAATGAGCAGTTCTTC
CASSYHGEYNEQFF
>TRBV28|.|.|TRBJ2-1
TGTGCCAGCAGGTGGACTGGAAGCTCCTACAATGAGCAGTTCTTC
CASRWTGSSYNEQFF
>TRBV27|.|.|TRBJ1-5
TGTGCCAGCAGCCTCTGGGGGGGACGGTCGCAGCATTTT
CASSLWGGRSQHF